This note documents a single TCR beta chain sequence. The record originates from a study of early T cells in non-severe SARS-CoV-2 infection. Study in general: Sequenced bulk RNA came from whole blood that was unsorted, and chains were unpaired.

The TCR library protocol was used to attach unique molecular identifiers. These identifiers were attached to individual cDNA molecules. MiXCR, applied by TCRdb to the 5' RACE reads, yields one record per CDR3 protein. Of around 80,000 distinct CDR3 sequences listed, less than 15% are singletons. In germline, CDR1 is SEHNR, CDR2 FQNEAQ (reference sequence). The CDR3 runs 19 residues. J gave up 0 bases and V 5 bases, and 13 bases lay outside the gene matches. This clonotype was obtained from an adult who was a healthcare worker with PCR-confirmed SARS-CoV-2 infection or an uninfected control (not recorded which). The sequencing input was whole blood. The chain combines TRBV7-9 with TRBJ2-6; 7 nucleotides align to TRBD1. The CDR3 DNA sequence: TGTGCCAGCAGCCGACCCCCGGGACAGCAGCTCTCTGGGGCCAACGTCCTGACTTTC. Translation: CASSRPPGQQLSGANVLTF.